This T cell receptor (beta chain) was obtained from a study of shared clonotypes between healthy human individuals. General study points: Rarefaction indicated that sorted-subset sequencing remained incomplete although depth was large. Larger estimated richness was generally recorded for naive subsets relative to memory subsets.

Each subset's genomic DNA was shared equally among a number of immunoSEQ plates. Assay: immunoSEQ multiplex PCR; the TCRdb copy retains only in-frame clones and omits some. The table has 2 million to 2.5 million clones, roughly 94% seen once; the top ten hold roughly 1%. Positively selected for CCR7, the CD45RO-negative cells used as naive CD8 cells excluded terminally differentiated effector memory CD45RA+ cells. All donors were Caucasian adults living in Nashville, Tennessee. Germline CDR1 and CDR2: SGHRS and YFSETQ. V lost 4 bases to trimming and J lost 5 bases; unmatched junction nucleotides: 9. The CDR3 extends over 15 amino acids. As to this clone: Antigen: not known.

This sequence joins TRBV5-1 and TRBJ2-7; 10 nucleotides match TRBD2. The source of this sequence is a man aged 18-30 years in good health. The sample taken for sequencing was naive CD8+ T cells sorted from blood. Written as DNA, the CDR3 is TGCGCCAGCAGCCCCCCGGGGCTAGCGGGGGACGAGCAGTACTTC. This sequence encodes CASSPPGLAGDEQYF. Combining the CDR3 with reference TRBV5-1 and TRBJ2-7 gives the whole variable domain KAGVTQTPRYLIKTRGQQVTLSCSPISGHRSVSWYQQTPGQGLQFLFEYFSETQRNKGNFPGRFSGRQFSNSRSEMNVSTLELGDSALYLCASSPPGLAGDEQYFGPGTRLTVT.